This TCR beta chain was captured by sequencing in a study of blood T cell repertoires in COVID-19. Study-wide context: Some COVID-19 samples were acute and others convalescent; all came from the United States, Italy and Spain. PBMCs, B-cell-depleted T cells, or T cells were the source of the cDNA or gDNA that made up the material.

Under the authors' procedure: Researchers report that nucleated cell counts were estimated from reference gene primer amplification. The repertoire was sequenced with immunoSEQ multiplex PCR; TCRdb's copy has only in-frame clones and lacks some. The V and J calls and clone size are taken from that table; D and trimming were inferred from the DNA. The sample consists of a few hundred thousand clones, over 65% of them appearing once. After removal of 6 bases from V and 7 bases from J, the junction contained 14 bases not matched to a gene. This CDR3 spans 15 amino acids. The germline gives CDR1 MNHEY, CDR2 SVGAGI.

Sequences were obtained from peripheral blood. This receptor was taken from a man aged 60 to 69 who had recovered from COVID-19. This chain uses TRBV6-5 with TRBJ2-7, with TRBD2 matching 8 bases. CDR3 DNA: TGTGCCAGCAGCCCAATAGCGGGGAGGCCGGGGGAGCAGTACTTC. Protein: CASSPIAGRPGEQYF.